Listed here is a single T cell receptor beta chain. These data come from a study of OX40 agonist ivuxolimab in advanced cancers. Clones were sequenced by immunoSEQ multiplex PCR, and TCRdb holds only the in-frame ones, with some missing. The sample carries roughly 48,000 clones, just under 90% recorded once. Exclusion applied to patients with autoimmune disease history or systemic immunosuppression. CDR1 is SGHTA and CDR2 is FQGNSA in the germline V gene. The V and J ends lost 5 bases and 0 bases respectively, with 2 bases between them. The CDR3 length is 12 residues. The gene calls are TRBV7-2 and TRBJ2-1; D uncertain. The TCR originated in an adult with an advanced solid tumor such as melanoma, head and neck, liver or kidney cancer. The sequencing used CD4+ or CD8+ T cells sorted from blood, collected in a trial of the OX40 agonist ivuxolimab. The CDR3 nucleotides read TGTGCCAGCAGCCGCTCCTACAATGAGCAGTTCTTC. Its protein is CASSRSYNEQFF.